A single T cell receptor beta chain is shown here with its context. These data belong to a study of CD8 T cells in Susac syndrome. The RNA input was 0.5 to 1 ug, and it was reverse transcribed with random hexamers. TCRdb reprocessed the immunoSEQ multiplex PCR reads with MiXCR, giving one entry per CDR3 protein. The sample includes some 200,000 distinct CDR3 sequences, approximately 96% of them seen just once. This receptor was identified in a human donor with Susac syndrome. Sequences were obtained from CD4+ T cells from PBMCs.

CDR3 amino acids: CASSQVLGGEQYF. CDR3 sequence (DNA): TGTGCCAGCAGCCAAGTTTTGGGGGGCGAGCAGTACTTC. The gene calls are TRBV3-1 and TRBJ2-7; possible D gene TRBD2, 6 bases. This CDR3 spans 13 amino acids. CDR1 is LGHDT and CDR2 is YNNKEL in the germline V gene (reference sequence). The germline V and J ends were trimmed by 1 base and 6 bases, with 10 bases remaining between them.